A selection of T cell receptor beta chains follows, all from one sample in a study of blood T cell repertoires in COVID-19. Generated by immunoSEQ multiplex PCR, the TCRdb table keeps only in-frame clones and is missing some. This sample has over 30,000 clones, with about four fifths found just once. The sample taken for sequencing was peripheral blood. These receptors came from a man aged 50 to 59 with acute or convalescent COVID-19. The conserved cysteine and the conserved F or W are not part of the CDR3 here. The order of the fields is V gene, CDR3 protein.

>TRBV9
ASSSGQNTEAF
>TRBV21-1
ASSKADRGDYT
>TRBV11-1
ASSIDRAYEQY
>TRBV24-1
ATSQQGEQY
>TRBV4-2
ASSQDPNSGNTIY
>TRBV5-6
ASREAMNTEAF
>TRBV2
ASMGLAGTGELF
>TRBV5-4
ASSLGGEGTDTQY
>TRBV27
ASSPQTGRET
>TRBV24-1
ATSDLFQQETQY
>TRBV28
ASSPWSGGNGGYT
>TRBV24-1
ATSDTGTWY
>TRBV28
ASSSGTGFLEAF
>TRBV6-4
ASSDTDTGELF
>TRBV28
ASSAGGRNEKLF
>TRBV5-6
ASSIRDFQETQY
>TRBV6-6
ASSAQGLDGYT
>TRBV5-4
ASSLLQNSPLH
>TRBV18
ASSPPRQGAYGYT
>TRBV9
ASSVGAGISYEQY
>TRBV5-1
ASSLGGNPDSDNGYT
>TRBV2
ASSLTSGGEYEQY
>TRBV3-1/TRBV3-2
ASSQGVGVGNEQF
>TRBV10-2
ASSAQGDNSPLH
>TRBV7-2
ASSVTGSDTQY